The TCR beta chain under discussion was sequenced for a study of blood T cells in healthy people across ages. The CDR3 covers 12 residues. V was cut by 3 bases and J by 7 bases, with 9 bases left in between. CDR1 and CDR2 from the germline V gene are LNHNV and YYDKDF (reference sequence). A J-beta primer mix and a sample-barcoded 5' primer were used in a second PCR of roughly 7 to 12 cycles. MiXCR was run by TCRdb on the 5' RACE reads, yielding one entry per CDR3 protein. The table shows more than 500,000 distinct CDR3 sequences, with 25% to 35% occurring only once. This sample was shared with a second study, whose subject was T cells of mothers and their children.

The specimen was blood. The receptor was isolated from a boy between 2 and 15 years old in good health. This rearrangement joins TRBV15 to TRBJ2-5, with D maybe TRBD2 (5 bases). CDR3 amino acids: CATSSLEGTQYF. DNA for the CDR3: TGTGCCACCAGCAGCCTTGAGGGGACCCAGTACTTC. Filled out from reference TRBV15 and TRBJ2-5, the complete variable domain reads DAMVIQNPRYQVTQFGKPVTLSCSQTLNHNVMYWYQQKSSQAPKLLFHYYDKDFNNEADTPDNFQSRRPNTSFCFLDIRSPGLGDTAMYLCATSSLEGTQYFGPGTRLLVL.